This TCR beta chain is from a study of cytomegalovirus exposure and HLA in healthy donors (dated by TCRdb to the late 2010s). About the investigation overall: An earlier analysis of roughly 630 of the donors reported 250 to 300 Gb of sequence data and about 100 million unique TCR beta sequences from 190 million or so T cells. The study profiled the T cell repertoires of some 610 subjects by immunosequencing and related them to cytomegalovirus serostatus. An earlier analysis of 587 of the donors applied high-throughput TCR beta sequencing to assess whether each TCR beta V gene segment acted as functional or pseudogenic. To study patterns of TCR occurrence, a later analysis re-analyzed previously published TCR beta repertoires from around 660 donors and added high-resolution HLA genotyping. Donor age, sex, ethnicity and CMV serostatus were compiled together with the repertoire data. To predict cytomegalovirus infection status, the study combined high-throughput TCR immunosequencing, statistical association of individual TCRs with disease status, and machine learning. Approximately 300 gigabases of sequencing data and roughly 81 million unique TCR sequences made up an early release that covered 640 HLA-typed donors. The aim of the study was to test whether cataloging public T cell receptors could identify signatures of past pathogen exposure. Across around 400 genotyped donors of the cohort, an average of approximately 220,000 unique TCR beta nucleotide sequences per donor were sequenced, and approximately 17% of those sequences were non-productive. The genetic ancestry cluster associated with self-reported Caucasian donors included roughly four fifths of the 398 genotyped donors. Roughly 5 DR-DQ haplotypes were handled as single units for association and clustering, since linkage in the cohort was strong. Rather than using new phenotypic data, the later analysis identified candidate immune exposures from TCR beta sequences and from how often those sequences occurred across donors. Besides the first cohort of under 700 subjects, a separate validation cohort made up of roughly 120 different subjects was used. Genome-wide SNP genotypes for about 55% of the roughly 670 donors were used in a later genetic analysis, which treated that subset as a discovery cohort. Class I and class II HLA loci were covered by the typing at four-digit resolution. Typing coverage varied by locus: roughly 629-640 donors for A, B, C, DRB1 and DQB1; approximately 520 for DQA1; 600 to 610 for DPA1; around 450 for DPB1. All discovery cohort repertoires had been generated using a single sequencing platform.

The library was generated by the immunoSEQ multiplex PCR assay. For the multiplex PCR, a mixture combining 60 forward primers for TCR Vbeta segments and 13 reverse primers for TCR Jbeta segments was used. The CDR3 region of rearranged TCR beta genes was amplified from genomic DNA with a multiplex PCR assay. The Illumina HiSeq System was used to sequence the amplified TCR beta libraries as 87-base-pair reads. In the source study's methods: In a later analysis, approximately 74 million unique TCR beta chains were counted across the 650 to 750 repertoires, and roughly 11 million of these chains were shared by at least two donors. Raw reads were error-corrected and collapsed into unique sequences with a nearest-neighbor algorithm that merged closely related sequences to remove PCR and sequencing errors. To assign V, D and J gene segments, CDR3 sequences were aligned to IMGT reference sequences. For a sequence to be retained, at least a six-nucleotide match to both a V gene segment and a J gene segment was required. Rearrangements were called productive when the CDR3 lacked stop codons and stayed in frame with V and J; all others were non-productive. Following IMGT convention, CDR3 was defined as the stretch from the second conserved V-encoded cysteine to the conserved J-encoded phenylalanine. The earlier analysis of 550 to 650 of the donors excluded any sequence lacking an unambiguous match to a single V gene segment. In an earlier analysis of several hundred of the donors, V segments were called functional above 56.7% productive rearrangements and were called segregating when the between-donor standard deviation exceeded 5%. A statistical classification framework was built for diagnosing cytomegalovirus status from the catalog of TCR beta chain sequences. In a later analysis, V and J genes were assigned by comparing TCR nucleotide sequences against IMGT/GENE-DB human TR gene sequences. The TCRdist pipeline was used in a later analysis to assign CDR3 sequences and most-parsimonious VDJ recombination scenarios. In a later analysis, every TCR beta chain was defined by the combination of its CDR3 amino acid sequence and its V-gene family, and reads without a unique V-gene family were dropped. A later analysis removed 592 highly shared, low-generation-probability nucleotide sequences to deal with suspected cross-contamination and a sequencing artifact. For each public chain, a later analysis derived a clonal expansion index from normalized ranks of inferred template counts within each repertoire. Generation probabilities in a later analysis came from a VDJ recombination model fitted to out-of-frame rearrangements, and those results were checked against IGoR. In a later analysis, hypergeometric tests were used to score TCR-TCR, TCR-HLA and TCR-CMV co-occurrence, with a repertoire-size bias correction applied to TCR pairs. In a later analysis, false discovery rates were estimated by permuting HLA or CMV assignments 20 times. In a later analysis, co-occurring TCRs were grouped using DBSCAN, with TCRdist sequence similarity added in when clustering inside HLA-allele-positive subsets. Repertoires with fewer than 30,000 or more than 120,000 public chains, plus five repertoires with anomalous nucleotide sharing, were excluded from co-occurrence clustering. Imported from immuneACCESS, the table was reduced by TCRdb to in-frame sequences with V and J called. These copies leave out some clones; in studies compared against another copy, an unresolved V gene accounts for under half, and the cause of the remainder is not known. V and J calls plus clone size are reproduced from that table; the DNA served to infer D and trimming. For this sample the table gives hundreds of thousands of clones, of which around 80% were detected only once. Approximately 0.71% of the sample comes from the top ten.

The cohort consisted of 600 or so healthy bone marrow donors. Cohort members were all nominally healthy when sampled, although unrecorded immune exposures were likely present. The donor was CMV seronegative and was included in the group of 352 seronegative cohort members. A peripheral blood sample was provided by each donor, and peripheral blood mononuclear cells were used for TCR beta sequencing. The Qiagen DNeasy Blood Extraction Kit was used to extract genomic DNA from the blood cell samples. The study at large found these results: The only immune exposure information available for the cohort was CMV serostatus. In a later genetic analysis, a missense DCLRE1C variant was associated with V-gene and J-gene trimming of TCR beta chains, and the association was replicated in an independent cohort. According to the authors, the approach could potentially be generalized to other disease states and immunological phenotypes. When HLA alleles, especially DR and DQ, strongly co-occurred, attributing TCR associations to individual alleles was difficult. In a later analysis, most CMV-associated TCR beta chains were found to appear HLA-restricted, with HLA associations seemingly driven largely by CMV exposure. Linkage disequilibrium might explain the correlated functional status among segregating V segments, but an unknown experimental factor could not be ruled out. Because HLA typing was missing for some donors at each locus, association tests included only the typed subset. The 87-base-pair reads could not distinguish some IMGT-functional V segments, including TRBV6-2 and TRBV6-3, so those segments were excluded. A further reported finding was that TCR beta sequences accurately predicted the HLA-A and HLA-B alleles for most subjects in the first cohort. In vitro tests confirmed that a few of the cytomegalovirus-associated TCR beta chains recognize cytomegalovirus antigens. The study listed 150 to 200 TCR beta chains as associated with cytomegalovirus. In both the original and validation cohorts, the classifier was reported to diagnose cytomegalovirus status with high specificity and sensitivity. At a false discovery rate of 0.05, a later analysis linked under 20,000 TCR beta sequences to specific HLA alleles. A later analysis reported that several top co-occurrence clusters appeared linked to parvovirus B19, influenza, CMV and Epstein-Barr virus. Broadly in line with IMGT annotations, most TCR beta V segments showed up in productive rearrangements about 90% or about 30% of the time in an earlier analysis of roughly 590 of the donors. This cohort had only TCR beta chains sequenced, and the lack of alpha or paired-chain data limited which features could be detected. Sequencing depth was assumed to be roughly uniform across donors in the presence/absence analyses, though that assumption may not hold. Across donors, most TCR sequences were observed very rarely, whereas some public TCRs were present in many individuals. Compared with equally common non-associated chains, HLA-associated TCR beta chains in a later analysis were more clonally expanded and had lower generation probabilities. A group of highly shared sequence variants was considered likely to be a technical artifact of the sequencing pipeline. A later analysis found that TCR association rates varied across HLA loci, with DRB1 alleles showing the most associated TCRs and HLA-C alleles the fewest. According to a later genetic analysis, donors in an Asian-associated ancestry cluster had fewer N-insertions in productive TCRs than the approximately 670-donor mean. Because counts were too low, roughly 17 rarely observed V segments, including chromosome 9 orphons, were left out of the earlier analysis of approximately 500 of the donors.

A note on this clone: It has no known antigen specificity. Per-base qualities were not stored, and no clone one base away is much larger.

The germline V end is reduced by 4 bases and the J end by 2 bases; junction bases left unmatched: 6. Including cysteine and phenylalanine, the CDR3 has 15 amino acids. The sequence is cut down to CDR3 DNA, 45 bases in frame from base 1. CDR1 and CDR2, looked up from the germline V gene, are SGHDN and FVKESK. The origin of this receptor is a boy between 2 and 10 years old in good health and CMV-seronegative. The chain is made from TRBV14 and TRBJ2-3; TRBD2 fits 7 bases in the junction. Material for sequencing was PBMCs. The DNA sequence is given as TGTGCCAGCAGCCGCGGGGGAGCTAACACAGATACGCAGTATTTT. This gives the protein CASSRGGANTDTQYF.